Described below is a single TCR beta chain sequence and its context. The antigen is not known. The sample comes from a study of cytomegalovirus exposure and HLA in healthy donors. Study details: Out of about 170 million T cells, an earlier analysis found 117 million unique TCR beta sequences in total. Findings of the study overall: Other equally common chains were less clonally expanded than HLA-associated TCR beta chains, a later analysis showed. Overall, roughly 160 TCR beta chains were annotated as cytomegalovirus-associated. Cytomegalovirus status was reportedly diagnosed by the classifier with high sensitivity and specificity.

With 60 Vbeta and 13 Jbeta primers, the PCR was carried out. The protocol was immunoSEQ multiplex PCR, while the TCRdb copy is restricted to in-frame clones and leaves out a portion. Of about 140,000 clones in the sample, approximately 76% were seen once. The CDR3 spans 14 residues. Per the germline V gene, CDR1 is GTSNPN and CDR2 is SVGIG (reference sequence). Germline trimming cut 8 bases from V and 0 bases from J; bases unmatched to any gene: 7. The sample was PBMCs. The TCR sequence derives from a man aged 35 to 55 in good health and CMV-seronegative. This sequence joins TRBV30 and TRBJ2-1, with 7 bases identical to TRBD1. This chain's CDR3 is CATTGVGSYNEQFF. CDR3 coding DNA: TGTGCCACAACAGGGGTAGGCTCCTACAATGAGCAGTTCTTC.